The 6 T cell receptor beta chains presented below share a single source sample, sequenced in a study of cytomegalovirus exposure and HLA in healthy donors (dated by TCRdb to about 2017). The receptor library was made with the immunoSEQ multiplex PCR assay. For the multiplex PCR, a mixture combining 60 forward primers for TCR Vbeta segments and 13 reverse primers for TCR Jbeta segments was used. TCRdb retrieved this table from immuneACCESS and kept in-frame rearrangements only. Not all clones are present; in checked studies, unresolved V genes account for under half, and no reason is known for the remainder. A total of some 150,000 clones appear in this sample, around 81% of them only once. The ten most abundant clones make up over 2% of the sample. The sample consisted of PBMCs. Every receptor here comes from a middle-aged man in good health and CMV-seronegative.

The V gene is TRBV7-2, the J gene TRBJ2-7; TRBD2 might be the D (6 bases). Trimming took 1 base from V and 3 from J, leaving 13 bases between them. The CDR3 extends over 15 amino acids. Per the germline V gene, CDR1 is SGHTA and CDR2 is FQGNSA. The CDR3 DNA reads TGTGCCAGCAGCTTAGATGGCGGAGGGAACTACGAGCAGTACTTC. The encoded protein is CASSLDGGGNYEQYF.

This clone was observed a few times. J is TRBJ2-6 and V is TRBV7-2; TRBD2 is a possible D gene (6 bases). CDR1 is SGHTA, CDR2 FQGNSA, per germline. This CDR3 has 14 amino acids. V lost 4 bases and J 8 bases, leaving 12 bases between the germline ends. CDR3 bases: TGTGCCAGCAGCTCACCGGGAGCCCCCAACGTCCTGACTTTC. This sequence encodes CASSSPGAPNVLTF. The full variable domain, with the rest looked up from reference TRBV7-2 and TRBJ2-6, is GAGVSQSPSNKVTEKGKDVELRCDPISGHTALYWYRQSLGQGLEFLIYFQGNSAPDKSGLPSDRFSAERTGGSVSTLTIQRTQQEDSAVYLCASSSPGAPNVLTFGAGSRLTVL.

The chain uses TRBV18 and TRBJ2-7; TRBD1 matches at 7 bases. The CDR3 runs to 13 residues. CDR1 KGHSH and CDR2 LQKENI come from the germline V gene. The V segment lost 3 bases and the J segment 6 bases; nucleotides outside the gene matches: 5. The CDR3 is CASSPTGLPEQYF. The DNA for the CDR3 is TGTGCCAGCTCACCGACAGGGCTTCCCGAGCAGTACTTC.

The chain joins TRBV6-5 to TRBJ1-1, with a possible D match to TRBD1 (5 bases). This CDR3 comprises 14 residues. Germline V CDR1 and CDR2: MNHEY, SVGAGI. Between the trimmed V and J ends, which lost 9 bases and 3 bases, there was a span of 17 bases. Here the CDR3 reads CASRTLEGHTEAFF. Here the CDR3 DNA reads TGTGCCAGTAGGACGCTGGAGGGGCACACTGAAGCTTTCTTT.

The chain carries TRBV6-4 and TRBJ1-5; D may be TRBD1 (5 bases). Per the germline V gene, CDR1 is MRHNA and CDR2 is SNTAGT. CDR3 length: 15 amino acids. With 2 bases removed from V and 6 bases from J, the gap between germline ends came to 14 bases. The CDR3 nucleotides read TGTGCCAGCAGTGACATCGGAGGGACGGGTCAGCCCCAGCATTTT. This translates into CASSDIGGTGQPQHF.

V gene TRBV5-4 combines with J gene TRBJ2-7, with a tentative D call TRBD1 (5 bases). This CDR3 has 13 residues. Per the germline V gene, CDR1 is SGHNT and CDR2 is YYREEE (reference sequence). V was trimmed by 4 bases and J by 5 bases, leaving 13 bases between them. The CDR3 nucleotides are TGTGCCAGCAGCCGCACACAGGCGAACGAGCAGTACTTC. Its protein is CASSRTQANEQYF. The full variable domain, in which reference TRBV5-4 and TRBJ2-7 provide the parts outside the CDR3, is ETGVTQSPTHLIKTRGQQVTLRCSSQSGHNTVSWYQQALGQGPQFIFQYYREEENGRGNFPPRFSGLQFPNYSSELNVNALELDDSALYLCASSRTQANEQYFGPGTRLTVT.